This T cell receptor beta chain is drawn from a study of identical twins. Overall study results and limits: The abundant beta clonotypes from cord blood had fewer insertions, and memory repertoires had none of this.

TCRdb itself ran the 5' RACE reads through MiXCR, one entry per CDR3 protein. The table has more than 600,000 distinct CDR3 sequences, around a sixth seen once. The CDR3 length is 14 residues. Trimming took off 2 bases at V and 5 bases at J, with 15 bases between the two ends. Germline V lookup: CDR1 DFQATT, CDR2 SNEGSKA (reference sequence). This clonotype was detected a few times. What it binds is unknown. The same data also went into a second study, on T cells expressing NK-cell markers.

Sequencing used PBMCs. The chain has TRBV20-1 and TRBJ2-5; D gene ambiguous. The receptor comes from a woman under 30 in good health. The CDR3 bases are TGCAGTGCTAGACCCCCGGATAAGAGGGAGACCCAGTACTTC. Amino acids: CSARPPDKRETQYF.